This TCR beta chain was observed in a study of T-cell reconstitution after alpha-beta-depleted transplantation in children. There are a few counts of this clonotype. A TCRbeta library incorporating unique molecular identifiers was prepared. MiXCR, applied by TCRdb to the PCR reads, yields one record per CDR3 protein. The sample lists 45,000 to 60,000 distinct CDR3 sequences; roughly 52% were seen once. This specimen was peripheral blood, taken before TCRalphabeta/CD19-depleted stem cell transplant. The TCR comes from a boy under two years old with SCID, due to receive a stem cell transplant.

The CDR3 loop is CASTPAPGNYEQYF. CDR3 nucleotides: TGTGCCAGTACACCAGCCCCAGGGAACTACGAGCAGTACTTC. V is TRBV5-6 and J is TRBJ2-7, with a possible D match to TRBD1 (5 bases). This CDR3 is built from 14 residues. The ends were cut back, 8 bases at V and 3 bases at J, with 18 bases in the middle. Germline-derived CDR1 and CDR2 are SGHDT and YYEEEE.